This TCR beta chain was identified in a study of shared clonotypes between healthy human individuals (dated by TCRdb to between 2020 and 2021). As for the study more broadly: Two women and three men aged 18 to 49 years were included in the cohort. For each donor, CD4 naive and CD4 memory were each given three plates, CD8 naive was given two plates, and CD8 memory was given one plate. To estimate repertoire size and how much clonotypes are shared between individuals, the study performed deep sequencing of blood TCR repertoires from a few healthy adults. Different laboratories and diverse techniques were used to prepare libraries and sequence TCR repertoires, to increase sequencing depth and limit assay-specific biases. Per donor, leukapheresis produced somewhere between about 0.8 and 9.5 billion PBMCs.

CDR1 and CDR2 are read off the germline V gene as MNHEY and SVGAGI. The trim is 6 bases for V and 9 bases for J, with a gap of 20 bases between the germline ends. Including the terminal cysteine and phenylalanine, the CDR3 comprises 14 residues. Only CDR3 DNA remains: 42 bases, in frame from the first base. For the CD8 naive samples, CD45RO-negative cells were positively selected for CCR7, yielding a CD45RA+CCR7+ population from which TemRA cells were excluded. Healthy HIV-negative adults with no recently reported acute infections or vaccinations were included as donors. Every donor was a Caucasian adult residing in Nashville, Tennessee, USA. After blood collection by leukapheresis, PBMCs were isolated using Ficoll-Histopaque density gradient centrifugation and then cryopreserved in the vapor phase of liquid nitrogen. Analytical flow cytometry was used to check the purity and quantity of every magnetically sorted T cell population. Genomic DNA was isolated from each sorted fraction and quantified by UV absorbance on a Nanodrop 2000c.

Comment on this clone: No antigen is known for it. There are no base qualities to consult, and no much larger clone falls within one base.

TCR CDR3 regions were amplified from genomic DNA by multiplex PCR using the deep immunoSEQ assay. Genomic DNA extracted from each cell subset was distributed evenly over all wells of several immunoSEQ 96-well plates, and each plate served as one replicate. For sorted subsets, each replicate PCR was loaded with roughly 0.2 ug genomic DNA, equivalent to 30,000 or so T cell genomes. Purified libraries were quantified with a Qubit 3.0 fluorometer, sized on a Bioanalyzer 2100, and re-quantified with the KAPA Library Quantification kit. Every immunoSEQ 96-well plate was sequenced on a dedicated single-read 150-cycle Illumina NextSeq 550 flow cell. Per the authors' processing: The immunoSEQ output contained only junctional sequences without quality scores, so filtering could not match that applied to full-length reads. To assign V/J genes and CDR3, sequences were annotated using PyIR, a Python wrapper for IgBLAST v1.9, with IMGT germline references. Reads with weak V/J assignments (E-value above 1e-6), missing CDR3, stop codons, out-of-frame junctions, or ambiguous translated residues were removed. A V3J clonotype was defined by an identical inferred V gene, J gene, and CDR3 amino acid sequence. The percentage overlap between two repertoires was calculated by dividing the number of shared unique clonotypes by the size of the smaller repertoire. Richness of each repertoire was evaluated using RTK rarefaction, the Chao1 estimator, and Recon v2.1 estimates of unobserved clonotypes. For all TCRbeta clonotypes obtained by the gDNA method from a few donors, generation probabilities were computed with OLGA. TCRdb took over this immuneACCESS table, retaining in-frame rearrangements with V and J assigned. Such tables are incomplete; in checked studies, under half of the missing clones stem from an unresolved V gene, and the remainder is unexplained. That table furnishes V, J and clone size, whereas the DNA furnished D and trimming. The sample table holds some 2.1 million clones, of which around 95% were seen once. The ten largest account for less than 2% of the sample.

What the work shows at the level of the full study, not this receptor alone: Only blood was sampled, and tissue TCR repertoires likely differ from those in blood. Pairwise subsampling indicated that sequencing depth was expected to affect the degree of clonotype sharing among donors. Sharing across several donors was observed for around 4.8% of naive CD4, about 4% of naive CD8, roughly 2.3% of memory CD4, and about 0.39% of memory CD8 clonotypes. Naive subsets generally had larger estimated clonotype richness than memory subsets did. Because the study included only a small number of donors, the genetic and exposure-history diversity represented was limited. Compared with non-shared clonotypes, the clonotypes found in all four sorted-subset donors had higher generation probabilities. Rarefaction of sorted-subset datasets indicated incomplete sequencing despite the large sequencing depth.

This clonotype originated in a man between 18 and 29 years old in good health. Some clones in this sample may be carry-over from other donors' samples. The V gene is TRBV6-5 and the J gene is TRBJ2-5; 6 matching bases give a weak D call of TRBD2. The specimen was naive CD8+ T cells from PBMCs. This specimen's cell subset or site label, interpreted: CD45RA+CCR7+. The nucleotide sequence reads TGTGCCAGCAGCGAAACGGGACTCCGTCTGGCCCAGTACTTC. It codes for CASSETGLRLAQYF.